This record concerns one TCR beta chain sequence. CD45RO negativity and positive selection for CCR7 defined naive CD8 cells, a population that excluded terminally differentiated effector memory CD45RA+ cells. This specimen belongs to a study of shared clonotypes between healthy human individuals. Clones were read by immunoSEQ multiplex PCR, and TCRdb kept only the in-frame ones, dropping some. Of around 550,000 clones in the sample, 85% to 95% were seen once. Losses at the gene ends were 6 bases for V and 2 bases for J; bases not matched to a gene: 4. The CDR3 runs 15 residues. CDR1 is MDHEN, CDR2 SYDVKM, per germline.

The gene calls are TRBV28 and TRBJ2-1; 10 bases are shared with TRBD2. Sequencing used naive CD8+ T cells sorted from blood. The origin of this receptor is a woman aged 30 to 39 in good health. CDR3 loop: CASSSAGGTYNEQFF. The CDR3 nucleotides are TGTGCCAGCAGCTCAGCGGGAGGGACCTACAATGAGCAGTTCTTC.